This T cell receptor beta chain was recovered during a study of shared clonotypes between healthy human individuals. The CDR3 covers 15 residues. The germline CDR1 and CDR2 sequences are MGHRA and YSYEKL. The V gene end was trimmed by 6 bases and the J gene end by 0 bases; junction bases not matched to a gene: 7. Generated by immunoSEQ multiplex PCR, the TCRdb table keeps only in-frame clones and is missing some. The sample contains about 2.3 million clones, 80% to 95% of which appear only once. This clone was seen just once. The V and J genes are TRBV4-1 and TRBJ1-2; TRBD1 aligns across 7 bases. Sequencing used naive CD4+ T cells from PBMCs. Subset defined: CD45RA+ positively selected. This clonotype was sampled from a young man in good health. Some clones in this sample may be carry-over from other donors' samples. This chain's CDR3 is CASSLDRVANYGYTF. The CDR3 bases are TGCGCCAGCAGTCTAGACAGGGTAGCTAACTATGGCTACACCTTC.